The 25 T cell receptor beta chains below were found in one sample sequenced in a study of shared clonotypes between healthy human individuals. As defined, naive CD8 cells were CD45RO-negative and positively selected for CCR7, with terminally differentiated effector memory CD45RA+ cells excluded. Assay: immunoSEQ multiplex PCR; the TCRdb copy retains only in-frame clones and omits some. In the table there are 1.5 million to 2.5 million clones, about 94% of which are singletons. The sequenced material came from naive CD8+ T cells sorted from blood. The source is a man aged 18 to 35 in good health.

On this clone itself: At the DNA level, this CDR3 is encoded by other sequences in the same sample as well. V usage is TRBV5-4 and J usage is TRBJ2-1; D not certain. Trimming removed 1 base from V and 7 bases from J, with 6 bases in between. The length of the CDR3 is 12 residues. The germline V gene has CDR1 SGHNT and CDR2 YYREEE (reference sequence). DNA of the CDR3: TGTGCCAGCAGCTTGAGTGGTAATGAGCAGTTCTTC. Its protein product is CASSLSGNEQFF.

A word on this clone: The sample contains more than one DNA sequence encoding this CDR3. This chain links TRBV6-5 with TRBJ2-7, with D tentatively TRBD1 (5 bases). The germline V gene has CDR1 MNHEY and CDR2 SVGAGI. V lost 0 bases and J lost 5, with 8 bases in between. The CDR3 is 13 amino acids. This CDR3 is CASSYSQGNEQYF. The CDR3 DNA sequence: TGTGCCAGCAGTTACTCCCAGGGAAACGAGCAGTACTTC.

About this clone: In the same sample, other DNA sequences code for this CDR3. The rearrangement uses TRBV27 and TRBJ1-1; D may be TRBD1 (6 bases). The CDR3 contains 14 residues. CDR1 is MNHEY, CDR2 SMNVEV, per germline (reference sequence). V lost 5 bases to trimming and J lost 0 bases, with 10 bases between them. CDR3: CASSLGQMNTEAFF. The DNA of the CDR3 is TGTGCCAGCAGTCTCGGACAGATGAACACTGAAGCTTTCTTT.

Regarding this clone: Other DNA sequences of this sample code for an identical CDR3. V gene TRBV13 combines with J gene TRBJ2-5, with 7 bases identical to TRBD1. With V trimmed by 4 bases and J by 4 bases, 3 bases remained unmatched. The CDR3 totals 13 residues. CDR1 is PRHDT, CDR2 FYEKMQ, per germline (reference sequence). The CDR3: CASSSTGAETQYF. As DNA, the CDR3 is TGTGCCAGCAGCTCCACAGGGGCAGAGACCCAGTACTTC.

This chain uses TRBV5-4 with TRBJ1-2; 9 nucleotides align to TRBD1. Germline trimming cut 3 bases from V and 8 bases from J; bases unmatched to any gene: 5. CDR1 is SGHNT, CDR2 YYREEE, per germline (reference sequence). CDR3 size: 13 residues. The CDR3 sequence: CASSSQGAAGYTF. CDR3 sequence (DNA): TGTGCCAGCAGCTCACAGGGGGCGGCAGGCTACACCTTC.

Worth noting for this clone: Within the sample, other DNA sequences also encode this same CDR3. The V gene is TRBV5-1, the J gene TRBJ2-5; D gene ambiguous. V was shortened by 1 base and J by 5 bases, with 6 bases between the two germline ends. From germline, CDR1 is SGHRS and CDR2 YFSETQ. This CDR3 has 12 amino acids. For the CDR3, the DNA is TGCGCCAGCAGCTTGAATTTGGAGACCCAGTACTTC. Translation: CASSLNLETQYF.

This chain joins TRBV10-2 and TRBJ2-1; TRBD2 matches at 11 bases. CDR3 size: 17 residues. V lost 6 bases and J lost 5; bases outside the gene matches: 12. Germline loops: CDR1 WSHSY, CDR2 SAAADI. The chain's CDR3 is CASRFTSGSFINNEQFF. CDR3 nucleotide sequence: TGCGCCAGCAGATTCACTAGCGGGAGTTTCATTAACAATGAGCAGTTCTTC.

This chain joins TRBV6-5 and TRBJ2-7; D gene ambiguous. CDR3 length equals 13 residues. V was trimmed by 6 bases and J by 10 bases, leaving 19 bases between them. Germline V CDR1 and CDR2: MNHEY, SVGAGI. The CDR3 DNA sequence: TGTGCCAGCAGCGACTCGCCCGCGTTATTTCAGTACTTC. This translates into CASSDSPALFQYF.

This sequence joins TRBV4-1 and TRBJ2-2, with D possibly matching TRBD2 (6 bases). CDR1 MGHRA and CDR2 YSYEKL come from the germline V gene. The V and J ends lost 6 bases and 2 bases respectively, with 13 bases between them. The length of the CDR3 is 15 residues. CDR3 protein: CASSWDFPNTGELFF. The CDR3, as DNA: TGCGCCAGCAGTTGGGACTTTCCCAACACCGGGGAGCTGTTTTTT.

The J gene is TRBJ2-3, the V gene TRBV2; D remains unclear. Trimming took off 0 bases at V and 3 bases at J, with 13 bases between the two ends. This CDR3 has 16 amino acids. The germline gives CDR1 SNHLY, CDR2 FYNNEI. The CDR3 loop is CASSEAIGTFTDTQYF. DNA of the CDR3: TGTGCCAGCAGTGAAGCGATCGGTACCTTTACAGATACGCAGTATTTT.

This chain links TRBV27 with TRBJ1-1; no clear D gene. V dropped 5 bases and J dropped 0 bases, with 10 bases sitting between them. CDR3 length: 14 residues. Germline loops: CDR1 MNHEY, CDR2 SMNVEV (reference sequence). CDR3: CASSRQALNTEAFF. The CDR3 DNA follows: TGTGCCAGCAGTCGACAAGCCTTGAACACTGAAGCTTTCTTT.

The rearrangement links TRBV5-6 to TRBJ2-7; 9 bases match TRBD1. The germline V gene encodes CDR1 SGHDT and CDR2 YYEEEE. Losses at the gene ends were 4 bases for V and 1 base for J; bases not matched to a gene: 15. There are 18 residues in the CDR3. CDR3 protein: CASSTRIVGQGISYEQYF. Written as DNA, the CDR3 is TGTGCCAGCAGCACCCGAATTGTCGGACAGGGGATATCCTACGAGCAGTACTTC.

The rearrangement links TRBV30 to TRBJ2-5; 9 nucleotides align to TRBD2. Germline values: CDR1 GTSNPN, CDR2 SVGIG (reference sequence). Germline trimming cut 4 bases from V and 5 bases from J; bases unmatched to any gene: 5. The CDR3 runs 13 residues. The CDR3 spells CAWKLAGLETQYF. Written as DNA, the CDR3 is TGTGCCTGGAAGCTAGCGGGGCTCGAGACCCAGTACTTC. Using reference TRBV30 and TRBJ2-5 for the parts outside the CDR3, the full variable domain is SQTIHQWPATLVQPVGSPLSLECTVEGTSNPNLYWYRQAAGRGLQLLFYSVGIGQISSEVPQNLSASRPQDRQFILSSKKLLLSDSGFYLCAWKLAGLETQYFGPGTRLLVL.

The chain uses TRBV13 and TRBJ2-5; 11 positions match TRBD2. J gave up 2 bases and V 3 bases, and 8 bases lay outside the gene matches. From germline, CDR1 is PRHDT and CDR2 FYEKMQ (reference sequence). The CDR3 runs to 17 residues. The CDR3 sequence is CASSFRASGGLQETQYF. In nucleotides, the CDR3 is TGTGCCAGCAGCTTTCGGGCTAGCGGGGGGTTACAAGAGACCCAGTACTTC.

A note on this clone: The sample contains more than one DNA sequence encoding this CDR3. The chain is built from TRBV27 and TRBJ2-7; D perhaps matches TRBD1 (5 bases). CDR1 is MNHEY, CDR2 SMNVEV, per germline (reference sequence). Trimming pared 2 bases from V and 4 bases from J, leaving 12 bases between. This CDR3 contains 14 residues. This CDR3 reads CASSLKGNSYEQYF. CDR3 DNA: TGTGCCAGCAGTTTAAAGGGGAATTCATACGAGCAGTACTTC.

The rearrangement joins TRBV2 to TRBJ2-5, with unresolved D. The CDR3 loop spans 15 amino acids. CDR1 and CDR2 from the germline V gene are SNHLY and FYNNEI. V lost 6 bases and J 5 bases, leaving 19 bases between the germline ends. CDR3 coding DNA: TGTGCCAGCAGGGGTCGTTTCGGGCTGGGTGAGACCCAGTACTTC. Protein product: CASRGRFGLGETQYF.

A remark on this clone: The sample contains more than one DNA sequence encoding this CDR3. The DNA for the CDR3 is TGTGCCAGCAGCTTACCCTCCTCCTACGAGCAGTACTTC. Translating gives CASSLPSSYEQYF. V and J are TRBV7-9 and TRBJ2-7, with D unclear. CDR1 and CDR2 (germline): SEHNR, FQNEAQ (reference sequence). Trimming cost V 2 bases and J 0 bases, with 5 bases left between them. The CDR3 is 13 residues long.

V gene TRBV5-4 combines with J gene TRBJ1-1; TRBD1 agrees at 9 bases. The length of the CDR3 is 15 residues. The V and J ends lost 2 bases and 0 bases, in that order; junction bases with no gene match: 2. CDR1 is SGHNT, CDR2 YYREEE, per germline (reference sequence). The CDR3 coding sequence is TGTGCCAGCAGCTTTTGGGACAGGGTGAACACTGAAGCTTTCTTT. It translates to CASSFWDRVNTEAFF.

The rearrangement uses TRBV27 and TRBJ1-6; a possible D gene is TRBD1 (5 bases). Trimming pared 5 bases from V and 0 bases from J, leaving 14 bases between. CDR1 is MNHEY and CDR2 is SMNVEV in the germline V gene (reference sequence). The CDR3 consists of 17 residues. The CDR3 DNA reads TGTGCCAGCAGTCCTGGGGGACGGAGCTCCTATAATTCACCCCTCCACTTT. Translated, it gives CASSPGGRSSYNSPLHF.

The rearrangement joins TRBV7-5 to TRBJ1-5; the table's D call, TRBD1, has no DNA check behind it. TRBV7-5 is listed as a pseudogene. The CDR3 contains 14 residues. In nucleotides, the CDR3 is TGTGCCAGAAGCTTAGTTTGCAGTTGGCAGCCCCAGCATTTT. Translation gives CARSLVCSWQPQHF.

This clone was observed once. The chain employs TRBV5-6 and TRBJ1-2, with D possibly matching TRBD1 (5 bases). The CDR3 has 16 amino acids. CDR1 is SGHDT, CDR2 YYEEEE, per germline. V lost 0 bases, J lost 6 bases, and 18 bases lay in between. The CDR3 protein is CASSLEPEGSHDGYTF. The CDR3 region has the DNA TGTGCCAGCAGCTTGGAACCCGAGGGGTCCCACGATGGCTACACCTTC.

The chain combines TRBV4-3 with TRBJ2-3, with D perhaps matching TRBD1 (5 bases). The V gene lost 0 bases and the J gene lost 2 bases, with 12 bases spanning the gap. The CDR3 has 16 residues. CDR1 is LGHNA and CDR2 is YSLEER in the germline V gene. CDR3 sequence reads: CASSQDEWGLTDTQYF. The CDR3 region has the DNA TGCGCCAGCAGCCAAGATGAATGGGGCCTCACAGATACGCAGTATTTT.

The chain employs TRBV28 and TRBJ1-5; D gene ambiguous. The CDR3 is 16 residues long. V shed 5 bases and J shed 6 bases, with 20 bases lying between them. The germline CDR1 and CDR2 sequences are MDHEN and SYDVKM. DNA of the CDR3: TGTGCCAGCAGTCCCAGGAGGGAAGGGCTTAGTCAGCCCCAGCATTTT. This gives the protein CASSPRREGLSQPQHF.

The gene calls are TRBV4-1 and TRBJ1-5; TRBD1 might be the D (5 bases). The germline CDR1 and CDR2 sequences are MGHRA and YSYEKL. CDR3 length equals 14 residues. The germline V and J ends were trimmed by 1 base and 6 bases, with 10 bases remaining between them. CDR3 residues: CASSQVGGGQPQHF. The CDR3 DNA sequence: TGCGCCAGCAGCCAAGTGGGGGGGGGTCAGCCCCAGCATTTT.

The V call is TRBV10-1, the J call TRBJ2-7; a possible D gene is TRBD1 (5 bases). V lost 3 bases and J 0 bases, leaving 9 bases between the germline ends. CDR1 and CDR2 from the germline V gene are WNHNN and SYGVQD (reference sequence). The CDR3 length is 14 residues. The CDR3 DNA reads TGCGCCAGCAGTGACAGGGAAAGCTCCTACGAGCAGTACTTC. It encodes CASSDRESSYEQYF.